This T cell receptor (beta chain) appears in the sequencing data of a study of T cells in Graves' hyperthyroidism and ophthalmopathy. From RNA transcripts, TCR beta CDR3 regions were amplified. The primer set for the first-round RT-PCR of the TCR CDR3 was HTBI. MiXCR, run by TCRdb on the multiplex PCR reads, gives a single entry per CDR3 protein. The sample lists 130,000 or so distinct CDR3 sequences, roughly a fifth occurring once. Criteria for exclusion of patients were uncontrolled infection, other autoimmune disease, pregnancy or lactation. At first hyperthyroidism diagnosis, before any ophthalmopathy symptoms, the blood sample was collected. Study-level findings and limits: Expanded thyroid clonotypes (above 0.001) were mostly also found in blood.

Concerning this clonotype itself: Its antigen is still unknown.

Sequences were obtained from blood. This clonotype originated in a woman aged 45-65 years with Graves' hyperthyroidism that later progressed to Graves' ophthalmopathy.

CDR3 region: CASSQDAASGREQFF. CDR3 coding DNA: TGTGCCAGCAGCCAAGATGCGGCTAGCGGGAGGGAGCAGTTCTTC. This chain connects TRBV3-1 to TRBJ2-1, with 11 bases aligning to TRBD2. The CDR3 loop spans 15 amino acids. Germline values: CDR1 LGHDT, CDR2 YNNKEL (reference sequence). V lost 0 bases to trimming and J lost 10 bases; unmatched junction nucleotides: 5.